This passage covers 32 T cell receptor beta chains from one sample sequenced in a study of Ad26.COV2.S vaccination and SARS-CoV-2 variants. Treatment reported: about 20 received Ad26.COV2.S at low or high dose, single or two shots; 5 received placebo; per-sample allocation not given. Specimens were obtained on day 63 following the first vaccine or placebo injection. Generated by immunoSEQ multiplex PCR, the TCRdb table keeps only in-frame clones and is missing some. The sample has 200,000 to 300,000 clones, roughly nine tenths seen once. Sequenced material: peripheral blood, taken in a trial of Ad26.COV2.S vaccine versus placebo. These receptors were obtained from a person between 18 and 60 years old who received the Ad26.COV2.S COVID-19 vaccine or a placebo.

The count of this clone is one. The J gene is TRBJ2-7, the V gene TRBV7-9; no clear D gene. This CDR3 is built from 13 residues. Germline V gene sequence: CDR1 SEHNR, CDR2 FQNEAQ (reference sequence). Trimming removed 3 bases at V and 0 bases at J, with 6 bases between. The CDR3 is CASSFGGSYEQYF. The CDR3 DNA is TGTGCCAGCAGCTTCGGCGGCTCCTACGAGCAGTACTTC.

This clone showed up just a few times. This chain links TRBV19 with TRBJ1-2, with D uncertain. Germline V CDR1 and CDR2: LNHDA, SQIVND (reference sequence). CDR3 length: 12 amino acids. V lost 4 bases and J 14 bases, leaving 17 bases between the germline ends. The CDR3 DNA follows: TGTGCCAGTAGTAACGGGAGTGGACGCGAGACCTTC. This translates into CASSNGSGRETF.

The V and J genes are TRBV30 and TRBJ2-3; D uncertain. With 2 bases removed from V and 1 base from J, the gap between germline ends came to 4 bases. CDR3 length: 12 residues. Germline lookup yields CDR1 GTSNPN and CDR2 SVGIG (reference sequence). The CDR3 sequence: CAWSSGTDTQYF. CDR3 DNA sequence: TGTGCCTGGAGTTCTGGCACAGATACGCAGTATTTT.

Turning to this clone: A read error may explain this, as a much larger clone is one base away. The gene calls are TRBV21-1 and TRBJ2-5; no check of the table's D call, TRBD1, against the DNA was made. TRBV21-1 is designated a pseudogene. The CDR3 loop spans 14 amino acids. CDR3 bases: TGTGCCAGCAGGACCGGGACAGAGCAAGAGACCCAGTACTTC. Its translation is CASRTGTEQETQYF.

J is TRBJ2-1 and V is TRBV24-1; 7 bases align to TRBD1. The trim removed 5 bases at V and 0 bases at J, leaving 3 bases unmatched. Germline CDR1 and CDR2: KGHDR and SFDVKD. The CDR3 has 15 residues. The DNA for the CDR3 is TGTGCCACCAGTGGAACAGGGGTCTCCTACAATGAGCAGTTCTTC. It codes for CATSGTGVSYNEQFF.

The rearrangement uses TRBV13 and TRBJ2-2; TRBD1 matches 9 bases. The junction had 11 bases not matched to a gene; V was cut back by 10 bases and J by 5 bases. The germline CDR1 and CDR2 sequences are PRHDT and FYEKMQ (reference sequence). CDR3 length equals 15 residues. The CDR3 reads CATIQDRGGTGELFF. CDR3 in DNA: TGTGCCACCATCCAGGACAGGGGAGGAACCGGGGAGCTGTTTTTT. The entire variable domain, with the rest obtained from reference TRBV13 and TRBJ2-2, is as follows: AAGVIQSPRHLIKEKRETATLKCYPIPRHDTVYWYQQGPGQDPQFLISFYEKMQSDKGSIPDRFSAQQFSDYHSELNMSSLELGDSALYFCATIQDRGGTGELFFGEGSRLTVL.

This chain uses TRBV19 with TRBJ1-5, with TRBD1 matching over 10 bases. This CDR3 has 16 amino acids. CDR1 LNHDA and CDR2 SQIVND come from the germline V gene (reference sequence). With V trimmed by 6 bases and J by 2 bases, 7 bases remained unmatched. In DNA, the CDR3 is TGTGCCAGTAGAACTAACGGACAGGGGGGCAATCAGCCCCAGCATTTT. Translating it yields CASRTNGQGGNQPQHF.

The gene calls are TRBV27 and TRBJ1-6; 8 bases fit TRBD1. This CDR3 spans 15 amino acids. The J segment lost 5 bases and the V segment lost 5 bases, leaving 5 bases of the junction unmatched. The V gene's germline CDR1 is MNHEY and CDR2 SMNVEV (reference sequence). The CDR3 sequence: CASSIRTGHNSPLHF. The CDR3, as DNA: TGTGCCAGCAGTATAAGGACAGGGCATAATTCACCCCTCCACTTT.

The V gene is TRBV4-2, the J gene TRBJ1-2; 9 nucleotides line up with TRBD1. This CDR3 contains 15 residues. V dropped 0 bases and J dropped 8; count of bases not matched to a gene: 7. In germline, CDR1 is LGHNA, CDR2 YNFKEQ. CDR3 coding DNA: TGTGCCAGCAGCCAAGACGTACAGGGGGCGCGAGGCTACACCTTC. As protein: CASSQDVQGARGYTF.

The chain has TRBV19 and TRBJ1-1; weak D call: TRBD1 (6 bases). Germline CDR1 is LNHDA and CDR2 is SQIVND (reference sequence). Trimming took 2 bases from V and 6 from J, leaving 13 bases between them. The CDR3 runs to 14 residues. CDR3 amino acids: CASSISRGQAEAFF. Written as DNA, the CDR3 is TGTGCCAGTAGTATATCCCGGGGGCAGGCTGAAGCTTTCTTT.

The chain uses TRBV18 and TRBJ1-5, with no clear D. Trimming shortened V by 3 bases and J by 3 bases, and 6 bases separated the two germline ends. This CDR3 is 13 amino acids long. The germline V gene encodes CDR1 KGHSH and CDR2 LQKENI. CDR3 nucleotide sequence: TGTGCCAGCTCACCGGCGAACAATCAGCCCCAGCATTTT. This sequence encodes CASSPANNQPQHF. Supplemented by reference TRBV18 and TRBJ1-5, the full variable domain reads NAGVMQNPRHLVRRRGQEARLRCSPMKGHSHVYWYRQLPEEGLKFMVYLQKENIIDESGMPKERFSAEFPKEGPSILRIQQVVRGDSAAYFCASSPANNQPQHFGDGTRLSIL.

The rearrangement uses TRBV5-5 and TRBJ2-7; D unresolved. CDR3 length: 14 residues. V lost 1 base to trimming and J lost 2 bases, with 10 bases between them. Germline CDR1 and CDR2: SGHKS and YYEKEE (reference sequence). The CDR3 is CASSLMVRTYEQYF. As DNA, the CDR3 is TGTGCCAGCAGCTTGATGGTCAGGACCTACGAGCAGTACTTC.

The chain carries TRBV9 and TRBJ2-5; the D gene is possibly TRBD2 (6 bases). Germline CDR1 is SGDLS and CDR2 is YYNGEE. This CDR3 region has 16 residues. Trimming took 4 bases from V and 2 from J, leaving 18 bases between them. The CDR3 bases are TGTGCCAGCAGCCCAAAGGAGGTAGCGGTACAAGAGACCCAGTACTTC. Translating it yields CASSPKEVAVQETQYF.

The CDR3 nucleotides read TGTGCCAGCAGCCCTTCCAGGGGGGAGGATGAGCAGTTCTTC. Its translation is CASSPSRGEDEQFF. V usage is TRBV7-9 and J usage is TRBJ2-1; TRBD1 is a possible D gene (7 bases). Trimming shortened V by 5 bases and J by 8 bases, and 16 bases separated the two germline ends. The CDR3 extends over 14 amino acids. Per the germline V gene, CDR1 is SEHNR and CDR2 is FQNEAQ (reference sequence).

CDR3 bases: TGCGCCAGCAGCCAAGGGGAGGGCTATGGCTACACCTTC. Translation gives CASSQGEGYGYTF. The chain combines TRBV4-3 with TRBJ1-2; D gene unclear. Trimming cost V 1 base and J 4 bases, with 7 bases left between them. This CDR3 comprises 13 residues. CDR1 LGHNA and CDR2 YSLEER come from the germline V gene.

J is TRBJ1-5 and V is TRBV6-6, with D maybe TRBD1 (6 bases). The CDR3 runs 11 residues. Trimming took 6 bases from V and 15 from J, leaving 15 bases between them. In germline, CDR1 is MNHNY, CDR2 SVGAGI (reference sequence). CDR3 loop: CASRNRVLWHF. The DNA of the CDR3 is TGTGCCAGCAGAAACAGGGTCCTTTGGCATTTT.

Here the CDR3 DNA reads TGTGCCAGCAGGGCAGAGCAGGGGAACTATGGCTACACCTTC. Translation: CASRAEQGNYGYTF. This sequence joins TRBV9 and TRBJ1-2; D is possibly TRBD1 (6 bases). V shed 5 bases and J shed 2 bases, with 13 bases lying between them. The length of the CDR3 is 14 residues. From germline, CDR1 is SGDLS and CDR2 YYNGEE.

V and J are TRBV20-1 and TRBJ2-2; D call uncertain. CDR3 length: 11 residues. CDR1 DFQATT and CDR2 SNEGSKA come from the germline V gene (reference sequence). Trimming removed 1 base from V and 7 bases from J, with 4 bases in between. The CDR3 DNA is TGCAGTGCTAGAGCGGTCGGGGAGCTGTTTTTT. Translation gives CSARAVGELFF.

This clone has only one observation. This chain joins TRBV2 and TRBJ1-2; D is undetermined. There are 12 residues in the CDR3. The germline V and J ends were trimmed by 5 bases and 5 bases, with 9 bases remaining between them. CDR1 and CDR2 (germline): SNHLY, FYNNEI. CDR3: CASSPRAYGYTF. CDR3 sequence (DNA): TGTGCCAGCAGTCCCCGCGCGTATGGCTACACCTTC.

V usage is TRBV18 and J usage is TRBJ2-4; no clear D. The germline V gene encodes CDR1 KGHSH and CDR2 LQKENI. The V gene lost 2 bases and the J gene lost 3 bases, with 20 bases spanning the gap. The CDR3 covers 18 residues. The CDR3 DNA reads TGTGCCAGCTCACCATGGGCCCCTAACCTCCCTGGCAAAAACATTCAGTACTTC. Translation gives CASSPWAPNLPGKNIQYF.

This chain uses TRBV6-5 with TRBJ2-1; the match to TRBD2 covers 9 bases. V was clipped by 5 bases and J by 3 bases; unmatched bases: 2. Germline-derived CDR1 and CDR2 are MNHEY and SVGAGI. The CDR3 runs to 14 residues. The CDR3 protein is CASSPTSGYNEQFF. The CDR3 DNA reads TGTGCCAGCAGTCCGACTAGCGGCTACAATGAGCAGTTCTTC.

The rearrangement links TRBV4-1 to TRBJ2-5; perhaps D is TRBD1 or TRBD2 (7 bases each). Between the trimmed V and J ends, which lost 4 bases and 5 bases, there was a span of 14 bases. CDR3 length equals 14 residues. Looked up from germline, CDR1 is MGHRA and CDR2 is YSYEKL. The CDR3 loop reads CASSLSRGGETQYF. The CDR3 nucleotides read TGCGCCAGCAGCCTCTCCAGGGGGGGGGAGACCCAGTACTTC.

V usage is TRBV4-3 and J usage is TRBJ2-3; 9 bases are a match to TRBD1. The CDR3 extends over 15 amino acids. V trimming: 3 bases; J trimming: 3 bases; junction bases outside the gene matches: 4. Germline V gives CDR1 LGHNA, CDR2 YSLEER. CDR3 residues: CASSQQQGATDTQYF. The CDR3, as DNA: TGCGCCAGCAGCCAGCAACAGGGGGCAACAGATACGCAGTATTTT.

This clone was detected once. V is TRBV18 and J is TRBJ2-7; 9 nucleotides line up with TRBD1. This CDR3 has 15 residues. V shed 3 bases and J 4 bases; nucleotides not matched to a gene: 7. Germline V gene sequence: CDR1 KGHSH, CDR2 LQKENI. The CDR3 reads CASSPGTGRVYEQYF. CDR3 coding DNA: TGTGCCAGCTCACCGGGGACAGGGAGGGTGTACGAGCAGTACTTC.

The chain couples TRBV11-2 to TRBJ1-1; a possible D gene is TRBD1 (5 bases). Looked up from germline, CDR1 is SGHAT and CDR2 is FQNNGV. Trimming cost V 7 bases and J 3 bases, with 12 bases left between them. The CDR3 consists of 13 residues. CDR3 in DNA: TGTGCCAGCACCAGGGATTGGGACACTGAAGCTTTCTTT. It translates to CASTRDWDTEAFF.

This sequence joins TRBV4-2 and TRBJ1-1; D is undetermined. V was shortened by 0 bases and J by 7 bases, with 15 bases between the two germline ends. The CDR3 is 15 amino acids. Germline assignment: CDR1 LGHNA and CDR2 YNFKEQ. The CDR3 sequence is CASSQDLVVTLEAFF. The CDR3 DNA sequence: TGTGCCAGCAGCCAAGATCTGGTGGTTACACTTGAAGCTTTCTTT.

The rearrangement joins TRBV7-3 to TRBJ2-1; D may be TRBD2 (5 bases). Germline V gives CDR1 SGHTA, CDR2 FQGTGA. V was clipped by 4 bases and J by 6 bases, with 13 bases between them. This CDR3 has 14 amino acids. The CDR3 loop reads CASSSGSPSNEQFF. As DNA, the CDR3 is TGTGCCAGCAGCTCGGGGAGTCCCTCCAATGAGCAGTTCTTC.

A single count supports this clone. The chain combines TRBV9 with TRBJ2-1; TRBD2 matches 8 bases. CDR1 SGDLS and CDR2 YYNGEE come from the germline V gene. V gave up 4 bases and J gave up 12 bases; unmatched junction bases: 18. The CDR3 sequence is 16 residues long. The CDR3: CASSHKLGREGVGQFF. As DNA, the CDR3 is TGTGCCAGCAGCCACAAACTGGGACGGGAGGGCGTAGGGCAGTTCTTC.

This clone was counted a few times. The CDR3 here is CASSTTLGGASPLHF. CDR3 nucleotides: TGTGCCAGTAGTACCACACTGGGGGGGGCTTCACCCCTCCACTTT. V is TRBV19 and J is TRBJ1-6; weak D call: TRBD1 (6 bases). The CDR3 consists of 15 residues. Trimming stripped 4 bases from V and 9 bases from J, with 16 bases between. From germline, CDR1 is LNHDA and CDR2 SQIVND (reference sequence).

The chain is built from TRBV5-6 and TRBJ2-2; D ambiguous. Looked up from germline, CDR1 is SGHDT and CDR2 is YYEEEE. Deletions cut 0 bases from V and 5 bases from J, with 8 bases between. The CDR3 sequence is 14 residues long. This CDR3 reads CASSLASATGELFF. The CDR3, as DNA: TGTGCCAGCAGCTTGGCCTCGGCAACCGGGGAGCTGTTTTTT.

The rearrangement joins TRBV27 to TRBJ1-5; no clear D gene. Trimming took 0 bases from V and 0 from J, leaving 9 bases between them. The CDR3 contains 16 residues. Germline V gene sequence: CDR1 MNHEY, CDR2 SMNVEV (reference sequence). The CDR3, as DNA: TGTGCCAGCAGTTTATCGGGCCCTTATAGCAATCAGCCCCAGCATTTT. It is translated as CASSLSGPYSNQPQHF.

This chain links TRBV4-2 with TRBJ2-1; D not certain. Looked up from germline, CDR1 is LGHNA and CDR2 is YNFKEQ. CDR3 length: 15 amino acids. V gave up 0 bases and J gave up 1 base, with 7 bases separating them. The CDR3 protein is CASSQEPGSYNEQFF. In DNA, the CDR3 is TGTGCCAGCAGCCAAGAACCGGGTTCCTACAATGAGCAGTTCTTC.